What follows describes a single TCR beta chain. The antigen it binds to is not known. Base quality data are lacking; no much larger clone is found one base away. At diagnosis, tumor, uninvolved tumor-adjacent lung and peripheral blood were collected and then preserved as a mix of FFPE and fresh-frozen material. For TCR repertoire profiling, the blood samples were analyzed as peripheral blood mononuclear cells. This entry belongs to a study of T cells in localized non-small cell lung cancer (dated by TCRdb to 2020 to 2022). Context from the whole study: T cell repertoires of 200 to 250 early-stage NSCLC patients were analyzed, with tumors being compared against uninvolved tumor-adjacent lungs. All 240 or so NSCLC patients in the cohort were treatment-naive and had localized lung tumors that were resected. The mean age of the NSCLC patients was less than 70 years, with 130 or so men and around 100 women.

Overall study results and their limits: Because multi-region tumor sequencing was not performed, intratumor heterogeneity could not be ruled out. Longer overall survival was associated with higher blood T cell density, whereas shorter survival was associated with higher adjacent-lung clonality. A median of 57 of the top 100 tumor clones turned up in the paired uninvolved adjacent lung, and around 27 of those clones also ranked among the top 100 of that same adjacent lung. Uninvolved tumor-adjacent lung showed the highest T cell clonality, higher than tumor, which suggests more focused antigenic responses in the uninvolved tumor-adjacent lung. Since the design was exploratory, TCR variables were selected using unadjusted p-values with no false-discovery rate correction.

The immunoSEQ Assay was used to sequence TCR beta CDR3 regions from DNA. On the study's bioinformatics: To compute T cell density, TCR beta template counts were normalized to usable DNA, which was estimated by amplifying housekeeping genes. Richness was estimated with the preseqR package, extrapolating to 400,000 templates for PBMC samples and 120,000 templates for tissue samples. Clonality was calculated as one minus Pielou's evenness. To identify tissue-enriched TCRs, differential abundance testing was run on productive amino-acid clonotypes with a minimum total count of 5 and an alpha of 0.1. The Jaccard Index and the Morisita Overlap Index were used to quantify repertoire overlap between compartments. GLIPH grouped TCR beta CDR3s together with public tetramer-defined viral CDR3s, and a viral motif had to include at least three viral sequences and show V-gene enrichment. TCRdb carries this immuneACCESS record with in-frame sequences only. Its versions omit some clonotypes, under half of them owing to an unresolved V gene in the studies checked, with the rest unexplained. That table supplies the V and J calls and clone size; D and trimming were determined from the DNA. The sample table lists approximately 83,000 clones, approximately 90% of them with a count of one. The biggest ten clones account for roughly 4% of the sample.

This clonotype originated in a woman aged 35-75 years with stage II squamous cell lung carcinoma. The sequencing here drew on PBMCs, taken before any cancer treatment.

The DNA sequence follows: TGTGCCAGCAGACCGGCGGGGTATAGCAATCAGCCCCAGCATTTT. Its translation is CASRPAGYSNQPQHF. The V gene is TRBV27 and the J gene is TRBJ1-5, with the D gene too uncertain to name. There are 15 amino acids in the CDR3, from cysteine to phenylalanine inclusive. Left in the record is the CDR3 DNA by itself, 45 bases read in frame from the first base. CDR1 and CDR2 are read off the germline V gene (reference sequence) as MNHEY and SMNVEV. At the junction V is shortened by 6 bases and J by 0 bases, with 12 bases in between.